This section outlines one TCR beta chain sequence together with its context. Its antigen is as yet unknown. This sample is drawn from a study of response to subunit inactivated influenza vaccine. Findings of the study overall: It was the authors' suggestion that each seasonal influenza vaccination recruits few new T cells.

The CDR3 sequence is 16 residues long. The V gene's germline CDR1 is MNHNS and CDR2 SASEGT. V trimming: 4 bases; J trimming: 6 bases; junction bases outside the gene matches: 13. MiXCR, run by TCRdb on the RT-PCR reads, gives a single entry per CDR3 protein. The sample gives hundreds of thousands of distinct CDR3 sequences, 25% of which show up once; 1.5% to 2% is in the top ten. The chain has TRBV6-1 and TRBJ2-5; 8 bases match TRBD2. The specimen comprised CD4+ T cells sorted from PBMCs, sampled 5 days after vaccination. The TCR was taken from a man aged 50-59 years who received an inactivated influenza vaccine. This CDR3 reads CASSAMGLVGGKTQYF. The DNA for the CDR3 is TGTGCCAGCAGTGCCATGGGACTAGTCGGTGGAAAGACCCAGTACTTC.